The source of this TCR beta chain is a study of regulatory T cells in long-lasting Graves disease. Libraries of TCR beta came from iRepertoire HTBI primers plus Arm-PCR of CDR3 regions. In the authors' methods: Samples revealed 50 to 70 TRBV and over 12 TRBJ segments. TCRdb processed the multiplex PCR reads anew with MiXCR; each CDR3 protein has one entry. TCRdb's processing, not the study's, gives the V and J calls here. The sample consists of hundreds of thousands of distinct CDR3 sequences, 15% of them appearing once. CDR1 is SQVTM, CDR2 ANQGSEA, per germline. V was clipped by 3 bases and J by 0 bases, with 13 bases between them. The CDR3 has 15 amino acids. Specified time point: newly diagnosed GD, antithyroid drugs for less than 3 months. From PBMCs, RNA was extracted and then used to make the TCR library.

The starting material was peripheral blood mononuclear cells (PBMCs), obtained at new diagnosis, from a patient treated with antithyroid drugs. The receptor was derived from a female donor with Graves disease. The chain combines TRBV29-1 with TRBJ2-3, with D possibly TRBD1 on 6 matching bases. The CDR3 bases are TGCAGCGTTGATATGCCAGGGGATAGCACAGATACGCAGTATTTT. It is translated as CSVDMPGDSTDTQYF.